This is a list of T cell receptor beta chains from one sample in a study of cytomegalovirus exposure and HLA in healthy donors. The data were produced by immunoSEQ multiplex PCR, yet TCRdb's version contains in-frame clones alone and is incomplete. Of about 180,000 clones listed, over 60% are singletons. Sequenced material: PBMCs. Receptor source: a man aged 40-55 years in good health and CMV-seronegative. Each CDR3 is given without its conserved first and last residue. Fields, in order: V gene, D gene, CDR3 length, J gene, CDR3 protein. A D gene is named only where the DNA matches it firmly.

V gene: TRBV18
D gene: .
CDR3 length: 12
J gene: TRBJ2-3
CDR3 protein: ASSPASPPDTQY

V gene: TRBV12-5
D gene: TRBD1
CDR3 length: 12
J gene: TRBJ1-1
CDR3 protein: ASGMGTVNTEAF

V gene: TRBV19
D gene: TRBD1
CDR3 length: 11
J gene: TRBJ1-2
CDR3 protein: ATSTGYSYGYT

V gene: TRBV27
D gene: TRBD1
CDR3 length: 12
J gene: TRBJ1-2
CDR3 protein: ASRPTGANYGYT

V gene: TRBV4-3
D gene: TRBD1
CDR3 length: 12
J gene: TRBJ1-2
CDR3 protein: ASSQERDRDGYT

V gene: TRBV7-3
D gene: .
CDR3 length: 9
J gene: TRBJ2-7
CDR3 protein: ASSSGVEQY

V gene: TRBV5-1
D gene: TRBD1
CDR3 length: 11
J gene: TRBJ2-5
CDR3 protein: ASSLGTAETQY

V gene: TRBV4-3
D gene: .
CDR3 length: 14
J gene: TRBJ2-1
CDR3 protein: ASSQESGSSYNEQF

V gene: TRBV11-3
D gene: TRBD2
CDR3 length: 14
J gene: TRBJ2-7
CDR3 protein: ASSPRLKREPYEQY

V gene: TRBV7-3
D gene: TRBD2
CDR3 length: 12
J gene: TRBJ2-1
CDR3 protein: ASSAPGLAPEQF

V gene: TRBV7-8
D gene: .
CDR3 length: 12
J gene: TRBJ1-2
CDR3 protein: ASSLKQGPYGYT

V gene: TRBV2
D gene: TRBD1
CDR3 length: 12
J gene: TRBJ1-6
CDR3 protein: ASGTGTGASPLH

V gene: TRBV5-1
D gene: TRBD1
CDR3 length: 13
J gene: .
CDR3 protein: ASSLGQGISYEQY

V gene: TRBV15
D gene: TRBD1
CDR3 length: 13
J gene: .
CDR3 protein: ATSRTTGEPYEQY

V gene: TRBV2
D gene: .
CDR3 length: 13
J gene: TRBJ2-1
CDR3 protein: ASVPPSYNYNEQF

V gene: TRBV11-2
D gene: TRBD1
CDR3 length: 14
J gene: TRBJ2-5
CDR3 protein: ASSLVDRARGETQY

V gene: TRBV28
D gene: .
CDR3 length: 12
J gene: TRBJ2-7
CDR3 protein: ASSKDVGGREQY

V gene: TRBV2
D gene: TRBD2
CDR3 length: 13
J gene: TRBJ2-1
CDR3 protein: ASSESAGGVNEQF

V gene: TRBV7-8
D gene: .
CDR3 length: 9
J gene: TRBJ1-1
CDR3 protein: ASSLQLEAF

V gene: TRBV5-1
D gene: .
CDR3 length: 13
J gene: TRBJ2-6
CDR3 protein: ASSPDYSGANVLT

V gene: TRBV6-5
D gene: .
CDR3 length: 11
J gene: TRBJ2-3
CDR3 protein: ASATPGGDTQY

V gene: TRBV10-1
D gene: TRBD2
CDR3 length: 14
J gene: TRBJ2-3
CDR3 protein: ASSVGGASSTDTQY

V gene: TRBV2
D gene: TRBD2
CDR3 length: 11
J gene: TRBJ2-1
CDR3 protein: ASNPSGYNEQF

V gene: TRBV28
D gene: TRBD1
CDR3 length: 11
J gene: TRBJ1-2
CDR3 protein: ASSIRTGYGYT